This T cell receptor (beta chain) comes out of a study of neurological immune-mediated disorders. Study-wide findings and caveats: Sharing of CDR3 amino acid sequences among expanded clones across subjects was absent, suggesting private repertoires in all groups.

This clonotype came up many times. The target antigen is unknown. Where libraries were unsorted, they were derived from 2 million PBMCs stored at -80 degrees C. The cDNA was synthesized by means of template-switch 5'RACE, which was carried out with 10-nucleotide random UMIs. One entry per CDR3 protein results from TCRdb running MiXCR on the 5' RACE reads. The repertoire holds roughly 56,000 distinct CDR3 sequences, with more than 9.5% as singletons. The specimen was PBMCs. This sequence originates from a man aged 60 to 75 in good health.

The chain's CDR3 is CATAEGDRSPLHF. Here the CDR3 DNA reads TGCGCCACCGCCGAGGGGGACCGCTCACCCCTCCACTTT. The chain has TRBV5-1 and TRBJ1-6, with a possible D match to TRBD1 (6 bases). Germline CDR1 and CDR2: SGHRS and YFSETQ. Trimming took 9 bases from V and 10 from J, leaving 17 bases between them. CDR3 length: 13 amino acids.